These T cell receptor beta chains were read from a single sample in a study of cytomegalovirus exposure and HLA in healthy donors. Libraries were prepared by immunoSEQ multiplex PCR; TCRdb keeps only in-frame clonotypes and omits some of them. The sample has some 250,000 clones, roughly 80% seen once. The sequenced material came from PBMCs. All receptors come from a middle-aged woman in good health and CMV-seropositive. CDR3s include the opening cysteine and the closing phenylalanine or tryptophan. The D gene is left open where the match is weak. Size values are once, few and many counts, or a class for expanded clones, and some rows have none.

>TRBV29-1|.|TRBJ2-1|.
TGCAGCGTCCGACTTTTGCATGCCGGCTCCTACAATGAGCAGTTCTTC
CSVRLLHAGSYNEQFF
>TRBV7-3|.|TRBJ2-1|TRBD2
TGTGCCAGCAGCTTAGGACTAGCGGGAGAAGGGCAGTTCTTC
CASSLGLAGEGQFF
>TRBV6-6|.|TRBJ1-2|TRBD1
TGTGCCAGCAGATCGACAGGGGAACGAAACTATGGCTACACCTTC
CASRSTGERNYGYTF
>TRBV9|.|TRBJ1-1|TRBD1
TGTGCCAGCAGCGGCTACAGGGGGAACACTGAAGCTTTCTTT
CASSGYRGNTEAFF
>TRBV6-6|.|TRBJ1-2|.
TGTGCCAGCAACACCCTTAACTATGGCTACACCTTC
CASNTLNYGYTF
>TRBV4-1|.|TRBJ2-3|.
TGCGCCAGCAGCCAAGGAATGGGCGACGGGAAGACGCAGTATTTT
CASSQGMGDGKTQYF
>TRBV18|few|TRBJ1-5|TRBD1
TGTGCCAGCTCACCGGGACAGGGAGGTCAGCCCCAGCATTTT
CASSPGQGGQPQHF
>TRBV9|.|TRBJ2-7|TRBD1
TGTGCCAGCAGCGGAGGGACAGGGGGTCCTTTCTTCGAGCAGTACTTC
CASSGGTGGPFFEQYF
>TRBV30|once|TRBJ1-2|.
TGTGCCTGGAGTGTTTCAGGGTATGGCTACACCTTC
CAWSVSGYGYTF
>TRBV9|.|TRBJ1-4|.
TGTGCCAGCAGCGCCAGAAGAACTAATGAAAAACTGTTTTTT
CASSARRTNEKLFF
>TRBV5-1|.|TRBJ2-1|TRBD2
TGCGCCAGCAGCTTACTTCCAGCGGGGGAAAGCTATGAGCAGTTCTTC
CASSLLPAGESYEQFF
>TRBV30|.|TRBJ2-5|TRBD2
TGTGCCTGGAGCGGACTAGCCGGGGAGACCCAGTACTTC
CAWSGLAGETQYF
>TRBV15|.|TRBJ2-4|TRBD2
TGTGCCCCCAAGCCGGGACTAGCGGGAGGGCACAAAAACATTCAGTACTTC
CAPKPGLAGGHKNIQYF
>TRBV7-8|.|TRBJ2-4|.
TGTGCCAGCAGCACCCGACAGATAAACATTCAGTACTTC
CASSTRQINIQYF
>TRBV30|.|TRBJ2-7|TRBD2
TGTGCCTGGAGTTCCGGACTAGCGGGATATAACGAGCAGTACTTC
CAWSSGLAGYNEQYF
>TRBV7-3|.|TRBJ1-1|.
TGTGCCAGCAGCTTAGGGGGGGCCGAAGCTTTCTTT
CASSLGGAEAFF
>TRBV7-6|.|TRBJ2-2|.
TGTGCCAGCAGCTTAGGGTATCGAGGGAGCATCGCCGGGGAGCTGTTTTTT
CASSLGYRGSIAGELFF
>TRBV7-9|.|TRBJ2-7|TRBD2
TGTGCCAGCAGCTTGGGGCGGGGGGCCTACTACGAGCAGTACTTC
CASSLGRGAYYEQYF
>TRBV7-9|.|TRBJ1-1|.
TGTGCCAGCAGCTTAGTTCAGGGGAACACTGAAGCTTTCTTT
CASSLVQGNTEAFF
>TRBV21-1|.|TRBJ1-1|.
TGTGCCAGCAGCAAAGATGGCAGGGGGCTGGAGACTGAAGCTTTCTTT
CASSKDGRGLETEAFF
>TRBV7-9|.|TRBJ2-2|TRBD1
TGTGCCAGCAGCCCCGGACAGGTACCGAACACCGGGGAGCTGTTTTTT
CASSPGQVPNTGELFF
>TRBV6-1|.|TRBJ2-7|TRBD1
TGTGCCAGCAGTGAGGGGACAGGGGGCTCCTACGAGCAGTACTTC
CASSEGTGGSYEQYF
>TRBV18|once|TRBJ1-1|TRBD1
TGTGCCAGCTCACCGGGACAGACTACTTATGAAGCTTTCTTT
CASSPGQTTYEAFF
>TRBV7-3|.|TRBJ2-2|.
TGTGCCAGCAGCTTAAGGGGCCAGGACTATAACACCGGGGAGCTGTTTTTT
CASSLRGQDYNTGELFF
>TRBV7-6|.|TRBJ1-1|TRBD1
TGTGCCAGCAGCTTAAGTACAGGGGGAACTGAAGCTTTCTTT
CASSLSTGGTEAFF
>TRBV6-5|once|TRBJ2-7|.
TGTGCCAGCTCTGGCGGGCTTAGCTCCTACGAGCAGTACTTC
CASSGGLSSYEQYF
>TRBV7-9|.|TRBJ2-7|TRBD1
TGTGCCAGCAGCTTAGGGTGGCAGGGGGTGTACGAGCAGTACTTC
CASSLGWQGVYEQYF
>TRBV7-7|.|TRBJ2-5|.
TGTGCTAGCAGCATAAATAAACTGGGGCGAGAGACCCAGTACTTC
CASSINKLGRETQYF
>TRBV6-5|.|TRBJ1-4|.
TGTGCCAGCACCTACGGGGGGGCTGATCAACTGTTTTTT
CASTYGGADQLFF
>TRBV5-1|.|TRBJ2-3|TRBD2
TGCGCCAGCAGCCCCCGACTAGCGCAGTACACAGATACGCAGTATTTT
CASSPRLAQYTDTQYF
>TRBV27|.|TRBJ1-2|TRBD1
TGTGCCAGCACCAGGACAGGGGTCCTTGGCTACACCTTC
CASTRTGVLGYTF
>TRBV5-1|.|TRBJ1-1|.
TGCGCCAGCAGCTTGGATAGAGAGTACACTGAAGCTTTCTTT
CASSLDREYTEAFF
>TRBV4-3|.|TRBJ2-1|.
TGCGCCAGCAGCCAAGTTCCGGCGAGGAGCTCCTACAATGAGCAGTTCTTC
CASSQVPARSSYNEQFF
>TRBV7-9|once|TRBJ1-1|.
TGTGCCAGCAGCTTAGCGGGGAGGGCTGAAGCTTTCTTT
CASSLAGRAEAFF
>TRBV7-9|.|TRBJ1-1|.
TGTGCCAGCAGCTTAGGCGGGGTTTCGAACACTGAAGCTTTCTTT
CASSLGGVSNTEAFF
>TRBV5-4|.|TRBJ2-2|.
TGTGCCAGCAGCTTGCCGGGACAATCCACCGGGGAGCTGTTTTTT
CASSLPGQSTGELFF
>TRBV19|.|TRBJ1-5|.
TGTGCCAGTAGTCCTCAACAGCTCCTAAATCAGCCCCAGCATTTT
CASSPQQLLNQPQHF
>TRBV7-9|.|TRBJ1-5|.
TGTTCCAGCAGCGTAGGCCAGGGGAATCAGCCCCAGCATTTT
CSSSVGQGNQPQHF
>TRBV9|.|TRBJ2-3|TRBD2
TGTGCCAGCAGCGCCGAGGGACTAGCGACCGCAGATACGCAGTATTTT
CASSAEGLATADTQYF
>TRBV5-1|.|TRBJ1-1|TRBD1
TGCGCCAGCAGCGAGCCCACCTTACAGGGGGAAGCTTTCTTT
CASSEPTLQGEAFF
>TRBV25-1|.|TRBJ2-5|TRBD2
TGTGCCAGCAGCAAGGGCCTAGCGGGAGTAGAGACCCAGTACTTC
CASSKGLAGVETQYF
>TRBV30|.|TRBJ2-3|.
TGTGCCTGGAGTTTTCAGGAACTGCTATTAACAGATACGCAGTATTTT
CAWSFQELLLTDTQYF
>TRBV5-1|.|TRBJ1-1|.
TGCGCCAGCAGCGGCTCCTGGGGGGGCAGTGGCACTGAAGCTTTCTTT
CASSGSWGGSGTEAFF
>TRBV27|.|TRBJ1-2|TRBD1
TGTGCCAGCAGTTTATTCCTCCGGGGACAGGAGATGAGTATCACTGGCTACACCTTC
CASSLFLRGQEMSITGYTF
>TRBV30|.|TRBJ2-2|.
TGTGCCTGGGGGTCCAGGCTCGGGGAGCTGTTTTTT
CAWGSRLGELFF
>TRBV4-2|.|TRBJ2-1|.
TGTGCCAGCAGCCAAGAGGCCTACAGCTCCTACAATGAGCAGTTCTTC
CASSQEAYSSYNEQFF
>TRBV10-1|.|TRBJ2-4|TRBD2
TGCGCCAGCACCCGACACGGGAGGCTAGCCAAAAACATTCAGTACTTC
CASTRHGRLAKNIQYF
>TRBV28|.|TRBJ1-4|TRBD1
TGTGCCAGCAGTCCTGGACAGGCAGAGGAAAAACTGTTTTTT
CASSPGQAEEKLFF
>TRBV7-2|.|TRBJ2-7|TRBD1
TGTGCCAGCAGCTTTACAGGGGGAACCTACGAGCAGTACTTC
CASSFTGGTYEQYF
>TRBV28|few|TRBJ2-1|.
TGTGCCAGCAGTTCCCTAGCGAACAATGAGCAGTTCTTC
CASSSLANNEQFF
>TRBV4-3|.|TRBJ1-1|TRBD1
TGCGCCAGCAGCCATGGGACAGGGCTGAACACTGAAGCTTTCTTT
CASSHGTGLNTEAFF
>TRBV30|.|TRBJ2-3|TRBD2
TGTGCCTGGAGTCCCCCTAGCGGCTCGCAGTATTTT
CAWSPPSGSQYF
>TRBV27|.|TRBJ2-1|TRBD2
TGTGCCAGCAGTATTGACACTAGCGGGAGTGGCAATGAGCAGTTCTTC
CASSIDTSGSGNEQFF
>TRBV5-6|.|TRBJ2-1|TRBD2
TGTGCCAGCAGCCGGAAGACTAGCGGGAGTGTCTCCTACAATGAGCAGTTCTTC
CASSRKTSGSVSYNEQFF
>TRBV20-1|.|TRBJ1-2|.
TGCAGCCAAGCTTCTAACTATGGCTACACCTTC
CSQASNYGYTF